The 24 T cell receptor beta chains below were found in one sample sequenced in a study of T cell responses to AZD1222 COVID-19 vaccine. Assay used: immunoSEQ multiplex PCR; TCRdb lists only in-frame clones, some missing. Altogether about 85,000 clones are present, nearly 90% being singletons, with the ten largest covering approximately 5.5%. Sample: peripheral blood, taken on day 0 of AZD1222 vaccination. These TCRs come from an adult in good health.

J is TRBJ2-1 and V is TRBV7-2; D is unclear. Per the germline V gene, CDR1 is SGHTA and CDR2 is FQGNSA. V was cut by 6 bases and J by 0 bases, with 18 bases left in between. This CDR3 is built from 17 residues. CDR3 DNA: TGTGCCAGCAGAGAAGGACCCCCTTTTAGCTCCTACAATGAGCAGTTCTTC. Its protein product is CASREGPPFSSYNEQFF.

The V and J genes are TRBV11-2 and TRBJ1-5; 10 nucleotides align to TRBD1. With V trimmed by 6 bases and J by 4 bases, 12 bases remained unmatched. CDR1 is SGHAT, CDR2 FQNNGV, per germline. The CDR3 is made up of 17 amino acids. CDR3 bases: TGTGCCAGCAGGTTACCTTCGACAGGGGGCCTTAATCAGCCCCAGCATTTT. Protein product: CASRLPSTGGLNQPQHF.

This chain joins TRBV4-3 and TRBJ2-3; 14 nucleotides match TRBD2. The germline V gene has CDR1 LGHNA and CDR2 YSLEER. The CDR3 contains 17 residues. V gave up 2 bases and J gave up 2 bases; unmatched junction bases: 3. The chain's CDR3 is CASSQKGLAGDTDTQYF. The CDR3 DNA reads TGCGCCAGCAGCCAAAAGGGACTAGCGGGGGACACAGATACGCAGTATTTT.

V and J are TRBV3-1 (or the pseudogene TRBV3-2) and TRBJ2-3, with 8 bases that match TRBD2. The CDR3 contains 15 residues. The J segment lost 3 bases and the V segment lost 5 bases, leaving 7 bases of the junction unmatched. Germline CDR1 LGHDT, CDR2 YNNKEL (reference sequence). The CDR3 region is CASSRLAGGTDTQYF. The CDR3 DNA is TGTGCCAGCAGCAGGCTAGCGGGCGGGACAGATACGCAGTATTTT.

The chain carries TRBV5-6 and TRBJ2-5; TRBD1 matches at 11 bases. Unmatched junction bases numbered 6, after V lost 3 bases and J lost 5 bases. Germline CDR1 reads SGHDT; CDR2 reads YYEEEE. The CDR3 covers 15 residues. As DNA, the CDR3 is TGTGCCAGCAGCTCCGGACAGGGGGCTTGGGAGACCCAGTACTTC. Amino acid sequence: CASSSGQGAWETQYF.

This rearrangement joins TRBV28 to TRBJ2-7; D uncertain. The CDR3 has 14 amino acids. Between the trimmed V and J ends, which lost 5 bases and 7 bases, there was a span of 18 bases. Looked up from germline, CDR1 is MDHEN and CDR2 is SYDVKM. CDR3 residues: CASSGSPLSREQYF. In DNA form, the CDR3 reads TGTGCCAGCAGTGGATCGCCCCTCAGTAGAGAGCAGTACTTC.

This rearrangement joins TRBV6-5 to TRBJ2-7; 7 bases agree with TRBD2. Germline assignment: CDR1 MNHEY and CDR2 SVGAGI. CDR3 length: 15 residues. Trimming took 5 bases from V and 2 from J; bases not matched to a gene: 9. DNA of the CDR3: TGTGCCAGCAGTCCCGCGTTGGGACTACCCTACGAGCAGTACTTC. This codes for CASSPALGLPYEQYF.

The V gene is TRBV27, the J gene TRBJ1-5; D is perhaps TRBD1 (5 bases). CDR3 size: 13 residues. V gave up 8 bases and J gave up 2 bases, with 10 bases separating them. The V gene's germline CDR1 is MNHEY and CDR2 SMNVEV (reference sequence). CDR3 bases: TGTGCCAGCGCGTGGGGGGGCAATCAGCCCCAGCATTTT. It translates to CASAWGGNQPQHF.

The CDR3 is CSVPTGRPDNEQFF. The CDR3 coding sequence is TGCAGCGTTCCCACTGGCCGGCCAGACAATGAGCAGTTCTTC. The genes are TRBV29-1 and TRBJ2-1; no clear D. The germline V gene encodes CDR1 SQVTM and CDR2 ANQGSEA. V lost 5 bases and J 5 bases, leaving 16 bases between the germline ends. The CDR3 loop spans 14 amino acids.

The chain combines TRBV6-6 with TRBJ1-6; TRBD1 agrees at 7 bases. The CDR3 is 18 residues long. J lost 8 bases, V lost 5 bases, and 18 bases had no gene match. Germline V gene sequence: CDR1 MNHNY, CDR2 SVGAGI (reference sequence). The DNA of the CDR3 is TGTGCCAGCAGTCCCATGGATTCGGGTTCTGGGACAGATTCACCCCTCCACTTT. Translation: CASSPMDSGSGTDSPLHF.

A few counts support this clone. The chain uses TRBV27 and TRBJ1-5, with D possibly being TRBD1 (5 bases). CDR3 length equals 15 residues. V dropped 2 bases and J dropped 7 bases, with 15 bases sitting between them. CDR1 and CDR2 from the germline V gene are MNHEY and SMNVEV (reference sequence). Written as DNA, the CDR3 is TGTGCCAGCAGTTTAGGTTACCCGGGGGGGCAGCCCCAGCATTTT. This sequence encodes CASSLGYPGGQPQHF.

The genes are TRBV24-1 and TRBJ2-1; 7 bases agree with TRBD2. The trim removed 4 bases at V and 1 base at J, leaving 6 bases unmatched. The CDR3 contains 16 residues. Germline assignment: CDR1 KGHDR and CDR2 SFDVKD. CDR3 region: CATSEPGLLSYNEQFF. The CDR3 coding sequence is TGTGCCACCAGTGAACCGGGACTACTTTCCTACAATGAGCAGTTCTTC.

The chain employs TRBV4-3 and TRBJ2-1; D is ambiguous. The germline V and J ends were trimmed by 0 bases and 6 bases, with 15 bases remaining between them. The CDR3 covers 16 residues. In germline, CDR1 is LGHNA, CDR2 YSLEER. This CDR3 reads CASSQDQSGWGNEQFF. The CDR3 DNA reads TGCGCCAGCAGCCAAGATCAGTCCGGATGGGGCAATGAGCAGTTCTTC.

As to this clone: The sample has other DNA sequences that encode this CDR3 too. This chain joins TRBV18 and TRBJ2-7, with D possibly matching TRBD1 (5 bases). The germline CDR1 and CDR2 sequences are KGHSH and LQKENI. V shed 6 bases and J shed 4 bases, with 10 bases lying between them. This CDR3 contains 12 residues. CDR3 nucleotide sequence: TGTGCCAGCTCGGCAGGGCCGTACGAGCAGTACTTC. It yields the protein CASSAGPYEQYF.

This chain uses TRBV7-2 with TRBJ2-7; D unresolved. Looked up from germline, CDR1 is SGHTA and CDR2 is FQGNSA. V was pared by 5 bases and J by 0 bases, with 8 bases between. The CDR3 has 13 amino acids. The CDR3 sequence: CASSPRSSYEQYF. The CDR3 coding sequence is TGTGCCAGCAGCCCAAGATCCTCCTACGAGCAGTACTTC.

The rearrangement joins TRBV7-6 to TRBJ2-5, with D possibly called TRBD1 or TRBD2 (6 bases each). From germline, CDR1 is SGHVS and CDR2 FNYEAQ. Trimming pared 6 bases from V and 5 bases from J, leaving 19 bases between. The CDR3 spans 15 residues. CDR3 loop: CASSPLGGGYETQYF. For the CDR3, the DNA is TGTGCCAGCAGTCCATTAGGAGGGGGATATGAGACCCAGTACTTC.

V gene TRBV7-2 combines with J gene TRBJ2-3, with a tentative D call TRBD1 (5 bases). The CDR3 is made up of 14 amino acids. Per the germline V gene, CDR1 is SGHTA and CDR2 is FQGNSA. V was clipped by 2 bases and J by 3 bases, with 9 bases between them. CDR3 coding DNA: TGTGCCAGCAGCTTAAGGTCAGGGACAGATACGCAGTATTTT. As protein: CASSLRSGTDTQYF.

This chain connects TRBV7-8 to TRBJ2-7; the D gene is possibly TRBD1 (6 bases). The V end lost 2 bases, the J end lost 3 bases, and 11 bases lay between the germline ends. Germline lookup yields CDR1 SGHVS and CDR2 FQNEAQ. The CDR3 contains 14 residues. The CDR3 DNA follows: TGTGCCAGCAGCTTATCAGGACAGATCTACGAGCAGTACTTC. It yields the protein CASSLSGQIYEQYF.

The rearrangement links TRBV29-1 to TRBJ1-1; D gene uncertain. V was cut by 7 bases and J by 0 bases, with 9 bases left in between. Germline assignment: CDR1 SQVTM and CDR2 ANQGSEA. This CDR3 is built from 12 residues. The CDR3 DNA is TGCAGCGCCCAGGTCCTGAACACTGAAGCTTTCTTT. Its translation is CSAQVLNTEAFF.

This chain joins TRBV9 and TRBJ1-2; TRBD1 aligns across 8 bases. The CDR3 has 13 residues. Germline CDR1 SGDLS, CDR2 YYNGEE. V was pared by 5 bases and J by 1 base, with 1 base of the junction left unmatched. Here the CDR3 DNA reads TGTGCCAGCAGGGGACAGGATAACTATGGCTACACCTTC. Its translation is CASRGQDNYGYTF.

The chain uses TRBV28 and TRBJ2-2; D not resolved. The CDR3 has 14 residues. The germline V and J ends were trimmed by 4 bases and 5 bases, with 11 bases remaining between them. Looked up from germline, CDR1 is MDHEN and CDR2 is SYDVKM. This chain's CDR3 is CASSYLQSTGELFF. DNA for the CDR3: TGTGCCAGCAGTTACTTACAGTCGACCGGGGAGCTGTTTTTT.

V usage is TRBV7-3 and J usage is TRBJ1-1; D is perhaps TRBD1 (6 bases). Trimming removed 5 bases from V and 1 base from J, with 17 bases in between. The CDR3 runs 16 residues. Germline lookup yields CDR1 SGHTA and CDR2 FQGTGA. The CDR3 sequence: CASSPRTGRGNTEAFF. The DNA of the CDR3 is TGTGCCAGCAGCCCCCGAACCGGCAGGGGGAACACTGAAGCTTTCTTT.

The J gene is TRBJ2-7, the V gene TRBV3-1 (or the pseudogene TRBV3-2); tentative D call: TRBD1 (5 bases). CDR1 is LGHDT, CDR2 YNNKEL, per germline (reference sequence). The CDR3 is made up of 13 amino acids. V lost 0 bases and J lost 7, with 10 bases in between. The CDR3 loop is CASSQEWGPEQYF. The CDR3 nucleotides are TGTGCCAGCAGCCAAGAGTGGGGCCCGGAGCAGTACTTC.

This chain connects TRBV28 to TRBJ1-2; a weak D match, TRBD1 (6 bases). V dropped 0 bases and J dropped 3 bases, with 14 bases sitting between them. This CDR3 region has 16 residues. CDR1 and CDR2 (germline): MDHEN, SYDVKM. The CDR3 loop is CASSLWGARSDYGYTF. CDR3 nucleotides: TGTGCCAGCAGTTTATGGGGGGCGAGAAGTGACTATGGCTACACCTTC.